This TCR beta chain was found in a study of T cells in tuberculosis. Adolescents were screened for latent TB by skin test and IGRA. Libraries were prepared by immunoSEQ multiplex PCR; TCRdb keeps only in-frame clonotypes and omits some of them. The repertoire holds tens of thousands of clones, with roughly 97% as singletons. Germline assignment: CDR1 SGHVS and CDR2 FQNEAQ. V shed 1 base, J shed 2 bases, and the junction held 12 bases outside the gene matches. The CDR3 totals 19 residues. The TCR sequence derives from a donor between 5 and 29 years old with latent tuberculosis or without tuberculosis infection. The chain joins TRBV7-8 to TRBJ2-2; 8 positions agree with TRBD2. The sample was PBMCs. DNA of the CDR3: TGTGCCAGCAGCTTAGAGATAGCGGGGTCTTATCCTAACACCGGGGAGCTGTTTTTT. Protein: CASSLEIAGSYPNTGELFF.